This T cell receptor beta chain was captured by sequencing in a study of T cell responses to AZD1222 COVID-19 vaccine. Method: immunoSEQ multiplex PCR; TCRdb's copy keeps in-frame clones and lacks some. The data contain about 190,000 clones, over 80% of them singletons. Unmatched junction bases numbered 11, after V lost 5 bases and J lost 5 bases. CDR1 and CDR2 from the germline V gene are PRHDT and FYEKMQ (reference sequence). The length of the CDR3 is 17 residues. The clonotype was recovered from an adult in good health. The sequencing here drew on peripheral blood, taken on day 0 of AZD1222 vaccination. The chain has TRBV13 and TRBJ2-5, with 13 nucleotides matching TRBD2. The CDR3, as DNA: TGTGCCAGCAGCCAGACTAGCGGGGGGCCGACGGGGGAGACCCAGTACTTC. It yields the protein CASSQTSGGPTGETQYF.